Listed below are T cell receptor beta chains from one sample, sequenced in a study of blood T cells in healthy people across ages. TCRdb used MiXCR to reprocess the 5' RACE reads, holding one entry per CDR3 protein. Counted here are 850,000 to 1,000,000 distinct CDR3 sequences, about 53% occurring once; the ten biggest clones make up 20% to 25%. Sequencing was done on a sample of blood. These receptor sequences come from a woman aged 55-75 years in good health. CDR3s include the opening cysteine and the closing phenylalanine or tryptophan.

j_call	cdr3_length	v_call	cdr3_aa
TRBJ2-1	15	TRBV7-9	CASSLPRGPGDEQFF
TRBJ1-1	16	TRBV15	CATSRVPTGVLTEAFF
TRBJ2-1	13	TRBV6-1	CASSELETGGEFF
TRBJ2-4	13	TRBV7-8	CASSFRGKRIQYF
TRBJ2-1	14	TRBV7-2	CASSLRSSYSEQFF
TRBJ2-4	17	TRBV14	CASSQNPGLAGKNIQYF
TRBJ1-1	18	TRBV20-1	CSARTGYDRGPRSTEAFF
TRBJ2-7	14	TRBV5-1	CASSGGLAAYEQYF
NA	14	TRBV11-2	CASSLVGGFYEQYF
TRBJ2-3	12	TRBV10-3	CAISGQGDTQYF
TRBJ2-7	16	TRBV4-1	CASSPAGAVNPYEQYF
TRBJ1-4	15	TRBV7-8	CASVLGDFANEKLFF
TRBJ1-5	15	TRBV6-2/TRBV6-3	CASSYSMGSNQPQHF
TRBJ2-3	17	TRBV7-9	CASSSTYSGDYTDTQYF
TRBJ2-2	12	TRBV29-1	CSAGQGAGELFF
NA	15	TRBV6-5	CASSYVRGTWNEQYF
TRBJ2-7	16	TRBV11-2	CASSPSAGQAPIGQYF
TRBJ2-3	17	TRBV11-2	CASSQGGGGLAPLAQYF
TRBJ1-2	14	TRBV12-3/TRBV12-4	CASSFSWDNYGYTF
TRBJ1-2	17	TRBV20-1	CSARVPLTGGAFTGYTF
TRBJ2-1	13	TRBV6-1	CATRDLRSNEQFF
TRBJ2-2	14	TRBV3-1	CASSQGLASGELFF
TRBJ2-2	15	TRBV2	CASTTGGRDTGELFF
TRBJ2-4	17	TRBV6-1	CASTGGGRGLAKNIQYF
TRBJ2-3	15	TRBV5-1	CASRATGARIDTQYF
TRBJ2-1	14	TRBV5-1	CASSLGDARGEQFF
TRBJ2-1	13	TRBV25-1	CASSKFGGPEQFF
TRBJ2-7	12	TRBV29-1	CSGQMNSYEQYF
TRBJ2-7	17	TRBV28	CASSSYGLAHSSYEQYF
TRBJ2-5	16	TRBV25-1	CASSGTGTSVQETQYF
TRBJ2-5	15	TRBV18	CASSRGQGGQETQYF
NA	15	TRBV5-1	CASSQTSGLGYEQYF
TRBJ2-3	17	TRBV6-5	CASSYSGTRASTDTQYF
TRBJ1-4	15	TRBV5-6	CASTREFATNEKLFF
TRBJ2-7	16	TRBV7-9	CASSRQIRTGGGEQYF
TRBJ2-7	13	TRBV29-1	CSVDPGGGYEQYF
TRBJ2-7	13	TRBV28	CASLGRNLDGQYF
TRBJ2-3	14	TRBV4-1	CASGQAGTTDTQYF
TRBJ1-1	15	TRBV5-1	CASSPEQGAVTEAFF
TRBJ2-3	14	TRBV11-3	CASSQREQGDTQYF
TRBJ2-5	14	TRBV6-2/TRBV6-3	CASGTSASRETQYF
TRBJ2-1	12	TRBV2	CASSENRAMEFF
TRBJ1-2	16	TRBV6-2/TRBV6-3	CASRPNRDRVGYGHTF
TRBJ2-7	11	TRBV25-1	CASRNQDPQYF
TRBJ2-5	16	TRBV3-1	CASTPGTGMHQETQYF
TRBJ2-7	15	TRBV4-2	CASSQEPAVDYEQYF
NA	13	TRBV7-3	CASSLWSRDEQYF
TRBJ2-1	15	TRBV24-1	CATSDGTSVYNEQFF
TRBJ1-4	15	TRBV7-9	CASSGRGRNNEKLFF
TRBJ2-5	11	TRBV27	CASSNRQTQYF
TRBJ2-7	15	TRBV5-6	CASSLAGRIRYEQYF